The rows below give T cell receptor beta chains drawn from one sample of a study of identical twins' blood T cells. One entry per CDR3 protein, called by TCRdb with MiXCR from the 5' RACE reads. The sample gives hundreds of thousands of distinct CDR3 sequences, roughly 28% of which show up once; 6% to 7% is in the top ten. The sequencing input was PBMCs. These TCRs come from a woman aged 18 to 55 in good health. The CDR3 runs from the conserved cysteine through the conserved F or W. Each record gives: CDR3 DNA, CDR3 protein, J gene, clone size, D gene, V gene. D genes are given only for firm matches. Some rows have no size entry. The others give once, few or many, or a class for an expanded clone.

cdr3_nt: TGCGCCGGTCGAGAACAGGGTGATCAGCCCCAGCATTTT
cdr3_aa: CAGREQGDQPQHF
j_call: TRBJ1-5
clone_size: -
d_call: -
v_call: TRBV5-1

cdr3_nt: TGCAGTGCTAGAGATCTTACTAGCGGCTACAATGAGCAGTTCTTC
cdr3_aa: CSARDLTSGYNEQFF
j_call: TRBJ2-1
clone_size: few
d_call: TRBD2
v_call: TRBV20-1

cdr3_nt: TGTGCCAGTAGTATTACCGTGGCAGGGTACGCCTACGAGCAGTACTTC
cdr3_aa: CASSITVAGYAYEQYF
j_call: TRBJ2-7
clone_size: -
d_call: -
v_call: TRBV19

cdr3_nt: TGTGCCACCAGCAGAGACCGGGAGAGCTCTGGAAACACCATATATTTT
cdr3_aa: CATSRDRESSGNTIYF
j_call: TRBJ1-3
clone_size: -
d_call: -
v_call: TRBV15

cdr3_nt: TGTGCCAGCAGTGATCTACTAGCGGGGGGACCGCGGACAGATACGCAGTATTTT
cdr3_aa: CASSDLLAGGPRTDTQYF
j_call: TRBJ2-3
clone_size: few
d_call: TRBD2
v_call: TRBV6-1

cdr3_nt: TGCAGCTCCGCCGCCGGGACAGGGGGCACTGAAGCTTTCTTT
cdr3_aa: CSSAAGTGGTEAFF
j_call: TRBJ1-1
clone_size: many
d_call: TRBD1
v_call: TRBV29-1

cdr3_nt: TGCAGCGCGGACAGGGTGAACACCGGGGAGCTGTTTTTT
cdr3_aa: CSADRVNTGELFF
j_call: TRBJ2-2
clone_size: few
d_call: TRBD1
v_call: TRBV29-1

cdr3_nt: TGTGCCAGCAGCCCCAGTTATAGCGATCAGCCCCAGCATTTT
cdr3_aa: CASSPSYSDQPQHF
j_call: TRBJ1-5
clone_size: -
d_call: -
v_call: TRBV2

cdr3_nt: TGCAGTGCTAGAGGTACTGCCATGAACACTGAAGCTTTCTTT
cdr3_aa: CSARGTAMNTEAFF
j_call: TRBJ1-1
clone_size: many
d_call: -
v_call: TRBV20-1

cdr3_nt: TGTGCCAGCAGTTTAGACCCCCAAGAGACCCAGTACTTC
cdr3_aa: CASSLDPQETQYF
j_call: TRBJ2-5
clone_size: -
d_call: -
v_call: TRBV12-3/TRBV12-4

cdr3_nt: TGTGCCAGTAGTGACCAACTCGGGAGCTACTATGGCTACACCTTC
cdr3_aa: CASSDQLGSYYGYTF
j_call: TRBJ1-2
clone_size: few
d_call: -
v_call: TRBV19

cdr3_nt: TGTGCCAGCAGCTTAAGTGATACCTATGGCTACACCTTC
cdr3_aa: CASSLSDTYGYTF
j_call: TRBJ1-2
clone_size: -
d_call: -
v_call: TRBV11-2

cdr3_nt: TGTGCCAGCAGCTTGTTCGGAGACAATGAGCAGTTCTTC
cdr3_aa: CASSLFGDNEQFF
j_call: TRBJ2-1
clone_size: -
d_call: -
v_call: TRBV7-9

cdr3_nt: TGCGCCAGCAGCCTGTTCGTGTGGGGACAGGGTGCCGGGGAGCTGTTTTTT
cdr3_aa: CASSLFVWGQGAGELFF
j_call: TRBJ2-2
clone_size: few
d_call: TRBD1
v_call: TRBV4-3

cdr3_nt: TGTGCCAGCACCCAAGGACAGGGCATCTCCTACGAGCAGTACTTC
cdr3_aa: CASTQGQGISYEQYF
j_call: TRBJ2-7
clone_size: -
d_call: TRBD1
v_call: TRBV28

cdr3_nt: TGTGCCATCCGGGATACCCCGGACGAGCAGTACTTC
cdr3_aa: CAIRDTPDEQYF
j_call: TRBJ2-7
clone_size: -
d_call: -
v_call: TRBV10-3

cdr3_nt: TGTGCCAGCAGCTTAGTGACAGGGGGAAATAATTCACCCCTCCACTTT
cdr3_aa: CASSLVTGGNNSPLHF
j_call: TRBJ1-6
clone_size: few
d_call: TRBD1
v_call: TRBV7-2

cdr3_nt: TGCAGTGCTAGAGCCCACCACAGCAGGGACTACACCTTC
cdr3_aa: CSARAHHSRDYTF
j_call: TRBJ1-2
clone_size: -
d_call: -
v_call: TRBV20-1

cdr3_nt: TGCGCCAGCAGCCCCTTAGAGGCCGGGGAGCTGTTTTTT
cdr3_aa: CASSPLEAGELFF
j_call: TRBJ2-2
clone_size: few
d_call: -
v_call: TRBV5-1

cdr3_nt: TGTGCCAGCAGCTTAATGAGCTTTCGGGCTGAAGCTTTCTTT
cdr3_aa: CASSLMSFRAEAFF
j_call: TRBJ1-1
clone_size: -
d_call: -
v_call: TRBV7-8

cdr3_nt: TGTGCCAGCAGTTTGAGGGGGGGGCACAATGAGCAGTTCTTC
cdr3_aa: CASSLRGGHNEQFF
j_call: TRBJ2-1
clone_size: -
d_call: -
v_call: TRBV12-3/TRBV12-4

cdr3_nt: TGTGCCAGTAGTATACCGGGGGTCGCTGAAGCTTTCTTT
cdr3_aa: CASSIPGVAEAFF
j_call: TRBJ1-1
clone_size: -
d_call: -
v_call: TRBV19

cdr3_nt: TGTGCCAGCAGCCAAGAGATTCGGGGCCTCAGAAACACCGGGGAGCTGTTTTTT
cdr3_aa: CASSQEIRGLRNTGELFF
j_call: TRBJ2-2
clone_size: few
d_call: -
v_call: TRBV3-1

cdr3_nt: TGTGCCAGCAGCCCCTTTAGGGGCAGAGTAACTGAAGCTTTCTTT
cdr3_aa: CASSPFRGRVTEAFF
j_call: TRBJ1-1
clone_size: few
d_call: -
v_call: TRBV6-1

cdr3_nt: TGTGCCAGCAGTTCGGCGTCGGGGGGCTCCTATGGCTACACCTTC
cdr3_aa: CASSSASGGSYGYTF
j_call: TRBJ1-2
clone_size: few
d_call: -
v_call: TRBV6-5

cdr3_nt: TGTGCCAGCAGGACAGGTGGCGAAGCACCCCTCCACTTT
cdr3_aa: CASRTGGEAPLHF
j_call: TRBJ1-6
clone_size: many
d_call: -
v_call: TRBV2

cdr3_nt: TGTGCCAGCAGTTCCTACAGGACTGACTATGGCTACACCTTC
cdr3_aa: CASSSYRTDYGYTF
j_call: TRBJ1-2
clone_size: -
d_call: -
v_call: TRBV12-3/TRBV12-4

cdr3_nt: TGTGCCAGCAGCTTGGCCGGGTCAGGAGTTAACTATGGCTACACCTTC
cdr3_aa: CASSLAGSGVNYGYTF
j_call: TRBJ1-2
clone_size: -
d_call: -
v_call: TRBV5-6

cdr3_nt: TGTGCCAGCAGTTGGGCCGGGGGCGGGAATCAGCCCCAGCATTTT
cdr3_aa: CASSWAGGGNQPQHF
j_call: TRBJ1-5
clone_size: few
d_call: -
v_call: TRBV6-2/TRBV6-3

cdr3_nt: TGTGCCAGCAGTGTCCGCGGGAGGGCCGCCGGGGAGCTGTTTTTT
cdr3_aa: CASSVRGRAAGELFF
j_call: TRBJ2-2
clone_size: -
d_call: TRBD2
v_call: TRBV9

cdr3_nt: TGTGCCACCAGTGATAGCGGGGGCTACACCGGGGAGCTGTTTTTT
cdr3_aa: CATSDSGGYTGELFF
j_call: TRBJ2-2
clone_size: -
d_call: TRBD2
v_call: TRBV24-1

cdr3_nt: TGCAGTGCTAGTACCAGGAATCAGCCCCAGCATTTT
cdr3_aa: CSASTRNQPQHF
j_call: TRBJ1-5
clone_size: few
d_call: -
v_call: TRBV20-1

cdr3_nt: TGTGCCACCATTCCCGACAGCCAGAACACTGAAGCTTTCTTT
cdr3_aa: CATIPDSQNTEAFF
j_call: TRBJ1-1
clone_size: many
d_call: -
v_call: TRBV24-1

cdr3_nt: TGTGCCAGCAGCTTTACGAGCGCTGAGCAGTTCTTC
cdr3_aa: CASSFTSAEQFF
j_call: TRBJ2-1
clone_size: few
d_call: -
v_call: TRBV7-6

cdr3_nt: TGTGCCAGTAGTATACCAGGTTTTCCCGGGGAGCTGTTTTTT
cdr3_aa: CASSIPGFPGELFF
j_call: TRBJ2-2
clone_size: -
d_call: -
v_call: TRBV19

cdr3_nt: TGCAGCGTACGGGACAGAATTGTCACAGATACGCAGTATTTT
cdr3_aa: CSVRDRIVTDTQYF
j_call: TRBJ2-3
clone_size: few
d_call: TRBD1
v_call: TRBV29-1

cdr3_nt: TGCAGCGTTGGAGGGACACTCAATCAGCCCCAGCATTTT
cdr3_aa: CSVGGTLNQPQHF
j_call: TRBJ1-5
clone_size: few
d_call: -
v_call: TRBV29-1

cdr3_nt: TGCAGCGCCAGACGGACAGATATCTACGAGCAGTACTTC
cdr3_aa: CSARRTDIYEQYF
j_call: TRBJ2-7
clone_size: -
d_call: -
v_call: TRBV29-1

cdr3_nt: TGTGCCAGCAGACAAGCGGGAGTATACAATGAGCAGTTCTTC
cdr3_aa: CASRQAGVYNEQFF
j_call: TRBJ2-1
clone_size: -
d_call: TRBD2
v_call: TRBV2

cdr3_nt: TGCGCCAGCAGTGAGAACAGGGAGAATTCACCCCTCCACTTT
cdr3_aa: CASSENRENSPLHF
j_call: TRBJ1-6
clone_size: -
d_call: -
v_call: TRBV10-2

cdr3_nt: TGCAGCGGCGAAATCAGAGGGAATATGACAACTTTCTTT
cdr3_aa: CSGEIRGNMTTFF
j_call: TRBJ1-1
clone_size: many
d_call: -
v_call: TRBV29-1

cdr3_nt: TGTGCCAGCAGTGGCTCGAACACTGAAGCTTTCTTT
cdr3_aa: CASSGSNTEAFF
j_call: TRBJ1-1
clone_size: many
d_call: -
v_call: TRBV2

cdr3_nt: TGTGCCAGCAGACTGACGGTTAACACTGAAGCTTTCTTT
cdr3_aa: CASRLTVNTEAFF
j_call: TRBJ1-1
clone_size: -
d_call: -
v_call: TRBV27